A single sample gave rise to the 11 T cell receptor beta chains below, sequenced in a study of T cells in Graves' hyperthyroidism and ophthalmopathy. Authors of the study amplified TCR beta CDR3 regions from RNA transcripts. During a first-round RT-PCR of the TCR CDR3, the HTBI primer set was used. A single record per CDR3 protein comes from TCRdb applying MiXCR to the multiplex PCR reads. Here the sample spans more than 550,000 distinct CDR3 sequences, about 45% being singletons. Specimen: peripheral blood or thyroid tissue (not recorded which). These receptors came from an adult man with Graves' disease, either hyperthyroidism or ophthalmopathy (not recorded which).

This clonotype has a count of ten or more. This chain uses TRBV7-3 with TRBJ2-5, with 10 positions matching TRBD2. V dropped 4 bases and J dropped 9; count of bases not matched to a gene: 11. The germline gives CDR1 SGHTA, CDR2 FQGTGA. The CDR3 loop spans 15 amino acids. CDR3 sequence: CASSSLPGLADAQYF. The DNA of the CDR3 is TGTGCCAGCAGCTCCTTACCCGGACTAGCGGACGCCCAGTACTTC.

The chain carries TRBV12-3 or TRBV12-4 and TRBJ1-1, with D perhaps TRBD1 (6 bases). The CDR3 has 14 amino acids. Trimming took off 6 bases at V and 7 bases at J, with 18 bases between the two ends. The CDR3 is CASRLPQGRGEAFF. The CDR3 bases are TGTGCCAGCAGACTCCCACAGGGTAGAGGTGAAGCTTTCTTT.

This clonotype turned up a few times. This CDR3 is CSARDVGGPQYF. In nucleotides, the CDR3 is TGCAGTGCTAGAGATGTCGGAGGCCCCCAGTACTTC. The chain has TRBV20-1 and TRBJ2-5; possibly TRBD2 for D (5 bases). V lost 0 bases, J lost 9 bases, and 11 bases lay in between. CDR3 length: 12 residues. The germline V gene encodes CDR1 DFQATT and CDR2 SNEGSKA (reference sequence).

CDR3 sequence reads: CASTRGGWGPSYEQYF. The CDR3 coding sequence is TGTGCCAGCACTCGAGGGGGGTGGGGGCCCTCCTACGAGCAGTACTTC. V gene TRBV2 combines with J gene TRBJ2-7; the D gene could be TRBD1 or TRBD2 (6 bases each). The CDR3 consists of 16 residues. Germline CDR1 reads SNHLY; CDR2 reads FYNNEI. V was clipped by 7 bases and J by 0 bases, with 19 bases between them.

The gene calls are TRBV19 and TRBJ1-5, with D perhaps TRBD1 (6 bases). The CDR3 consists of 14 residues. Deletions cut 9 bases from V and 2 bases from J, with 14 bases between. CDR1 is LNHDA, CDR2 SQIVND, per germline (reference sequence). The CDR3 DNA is TGTGCCAGCAGCCACGGACAGCGCAATCAGCCCCAGCATTTT. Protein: CASSHGQRNQPQHF.

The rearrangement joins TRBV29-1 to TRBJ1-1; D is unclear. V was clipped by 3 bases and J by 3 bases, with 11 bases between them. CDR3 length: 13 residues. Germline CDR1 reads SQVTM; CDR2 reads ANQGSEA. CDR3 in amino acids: CSVDPRPHTEAFF. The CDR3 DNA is TGCAGCGTTGACCCCCGACCTCACACTGAAGCTTTCTTT.

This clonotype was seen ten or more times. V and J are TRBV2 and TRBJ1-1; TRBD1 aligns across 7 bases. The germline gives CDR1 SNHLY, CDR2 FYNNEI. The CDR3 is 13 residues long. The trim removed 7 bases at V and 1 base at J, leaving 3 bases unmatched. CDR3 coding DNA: TGTGCCAGCACCGGACAGGCGAACACTGAAGCTTTCTTT. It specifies CASTGQANTEAFF.

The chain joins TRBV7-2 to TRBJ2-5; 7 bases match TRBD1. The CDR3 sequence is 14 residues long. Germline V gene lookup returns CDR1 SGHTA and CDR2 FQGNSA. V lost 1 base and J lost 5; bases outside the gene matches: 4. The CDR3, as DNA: TGTGCCAGCAGCTTAGTGTCCAGGGGGGAGACCCAGTACTTC. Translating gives CASSLVSRGETQYF. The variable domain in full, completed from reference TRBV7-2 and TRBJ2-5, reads GAGVSQSPSNKVTEKGKDVELRCDPISGHTALYWYRQSLGQGLEFLIYFQGNSAPDKSGLPSDRFSAERTGGSVSTLTIQRTQQEDSAVYLCASSLVSRGETQYFGPGTRLLVL.

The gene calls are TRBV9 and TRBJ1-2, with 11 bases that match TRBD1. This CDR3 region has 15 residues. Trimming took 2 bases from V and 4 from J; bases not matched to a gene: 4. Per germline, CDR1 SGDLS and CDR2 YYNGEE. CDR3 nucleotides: TGTGCCAGCAGCGTGGGGACAGGGGGGCCCTATGGCTACACCTTC. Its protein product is CASSVGTGGPYGYTF.

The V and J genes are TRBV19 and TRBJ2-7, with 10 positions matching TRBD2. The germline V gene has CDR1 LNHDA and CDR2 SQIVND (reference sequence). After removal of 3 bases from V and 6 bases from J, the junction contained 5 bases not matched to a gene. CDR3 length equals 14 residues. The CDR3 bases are TGTGCCAGTAGTATCCCGGGACTAGCGTCCGAGCAGTACTTC. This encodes CASSIPGLASEQYF. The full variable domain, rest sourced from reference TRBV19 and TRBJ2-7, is DGGITQSPKYLFRKEGQNVTLSCEQNLNHDAMYWYRQDPGQGLRLIYYSQIVNDFQKGDIAEGYSVSREKKESFPLTVTSAQKNPTAFYLCASSIPGLASEQYFGPGTRLTVT.

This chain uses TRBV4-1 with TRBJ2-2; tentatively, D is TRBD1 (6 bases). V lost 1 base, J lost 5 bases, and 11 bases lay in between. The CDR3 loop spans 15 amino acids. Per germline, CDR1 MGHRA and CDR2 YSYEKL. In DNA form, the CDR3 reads TGCGCCAGCAGCCAAGGCCAGGGGTCTACCGGGGAGCTGTTTTTT. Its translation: CASSQGQGSTGELFF.